What follows describes a single T cell receptor (beta chain). This clonotype was found many times. The target of this receptor is not known. No per-base quality is available; no much larger clone lies one base away. The germline V gene specifies ENHRY as CDR1 and SYGVKD as CDR2. Taken from cysteine to phenylalanine, the CDR3 has 14 residues. The CDR3 DNA has 42 bases and is translated from base 1. V loses 4 bases at its end and J loses 2 bases; junction bases beyond the gene matches: 5. The entry originates in a study of CD8 T cells in ankylosing spondylitis (dated 2017 in TCRdb). In the study overall: The study set out to find disease-linked TCR variants by profiling T cell receptor beta repertoires in ankylosing spondylitis patients and healthy donors. The whole study cohort included over a hundred healthy donors and about two dozen ankylosing spondylitis patients. Peripheral blood was sampled, and synovial fluid was also collected from ankylosing spondylitis patients.

TCRdb names Illumina HiSeq 2500 as the instrument used. Quantitative 5'-RACE with molecular barcodes was used to prepare TCR beta libraries. As for how the authors treated the data: A new computational method based on a probabilistic model of VDJ rearrangement was used to identify disease-linked TCR variants. TCRdb reprocessing: public reads trimmed at Q25 with fastp, clones called with MiXCR, in-frame beta chains kept. Each CDR3 protein gets just one entry, which takes the most common genes and DNA from the rows behind it. Clone size and V and J calls follow TCRdb, not the original study. The sample records 250,000 or so distinct CDR3 sequences, around 10% of which are singletons. The leading ten clones occupy 5.5% to 8% of the sample. Findings and caveats that apply to the study as a whole: The disease-linked clones were reported as significantly enriched in matched synovial fluid samples from ankylosing spondylitis patients. Some TCR beta motif variants had previously been reported in synovial fluid and blood of reactive arthritis patients, which suggested common disease-initiation mechanisms. A TCR beta motif of roughly 8 highly homologous amino acid variants appeared characteristic of blood from ankylosing spondylitis patients. The disease-linked clones showed a CD8+ phenotype and occurred at relatively low frequencies in peripheral blood.

The TCR sequence derives from a male donor with ankylosing spondylitis or in good health (not recorded which). The sequence links TRBV10-3 to TRBJ2-7, with 7 bases aligning to TRBD2. The source material was blood, either unsorted or a sorted T cell fraction (not recorded which). The DNA sequence is given as TGTGCCATCAGTGGGAGCGGGGTTACCTACGAGCAGTACTTC. Its amino acids are CAISGSGVTYEQYF.